This entry is about one T cell receptor (beta chain). Its binding antigen is unknown. Base qualities were left out, and no much larger clone turns up one base away. This specimen comes from a study of T cell responses to AZD1222 COVID-19 vaccine (dated by TCRdb to the early 2020s). Some background on the complete study: A total of 233 trial participants underwent TCR sequencing, of whom around 210 had received two doses of AZD1222 and around 26 had received two doses of the MenACWY control vaccine. Trial participants were enrolled by age into 18-55, 56-69 and 70-plus year subgroups, with around 150, 28 and 57 TCR-sequenced participants respectively.

What the work shows at the level of the full study, not this receptor alone: CD4 TCRs associated with the vaccine covered the entire spike protein, and the dominant responses were in regions 160-218 and 743-854. Only six AZD1222 recipients were SARS-CoV-2 seropositive at baseline, limiting conclusions about previously exposed vaccinees. After two AZD1222 doses, spike-specific TCR breadth and depth were significantly higher than at day 0 and than in MenACWY recipients. Reportedly, close to half of the unique spike-specific TCRs recognized epitopes lying outside the regions that are mutated in the B.1.351 and B.1.1.7 variants. Most participants were white British and females outnumbered males, and the authors suggested that clonal diversity may have been underestimated. Because no day 14 peak-response samples were available, repertoires were characterized only after the peak T cell response. The 56-69-year group was small, and its depth increase did not reach significance, likely because of low power.

What the time point label conveys for this sample: about 28 days (+/-7) after the second vaccine dose. AZD1222 recipients whose second dose came at about 4 weeks and those whose second dose came at about 12 weeks were combined into one group, since spike-specific TCR depth and breadth did not differ between the two schedules. Vaccinee samples came from UK trials COV001 and COV002, including a single-blind randomized controlled phase 2/3 trial of AZD1222 (ChAdOx1 nCoV-19) in healthy adults. Trial participant PBMC samples were collected at day 0 and day 28 after the second dose for TCRbeta chain sequencing. Clipping removes 2 bases from V and 0 bases from J, with 7 as the unmatched junction base count. The germline V gene supplies CDR1 SGHTS and CDR2 YDEGEE. The CDR3, cysteine through phenylalanine, is 16 amino acids long. Just CDR3 DNA is preserved here, 48 bases in frame from base 1. The CDR3 regions of human TCRbeta chains were analyzed by immunosequencing. The paper's processing steps were these. Repertoire TCRs were checked for matches against a reference library of SARS-CoV-2-specific TCRs that had been generated using the MIRA antigen-specificity platform. Breadth was defined as the fraction of unique TCRs that were SARS-CoV-2-associated, and depth was defined as the fraction of total T cells that were SARS-CoV-2-associated. Each spike-specific TCR was assigned to its reactive spike region and to a CD4 or CD8 class using the MIRA data. Log10-transformed breadth and depth values were compared by one-way ANOVA with Sidak's multiple comparisons tests. Drawn from immuneACCESS, this table holds only the in-frame rearrangements with V and J called that TCRdb kept. Clones are partly lost; checked studies trace under half to an unresolved V gene and leave the rest unexplained. V, J and clone size are taken as reported in that table, and D and trimming were inferred from the DNA itself. The sample table shows more than 120,000 clones, and about nine tenths are seen once. The biggest ten clones account for 1.5% to 2% of the sample.

The sequencing used peripheral blood, collected 28 days after the second AZD1222 dose. Recombination connected TRBV5-8 to TRBJ1-2; 7 junctional bases match TRBD1. The receptor's source is an adult who received the AZD1222 COVID-19 vaccine. The CDR3 has the sequence CASSFVTGASNYGYTF. The DNA sequence reads TGTGCCAGCAGCTTCGTTACAGGGGCTTCTAACTATGGCTACACCTTC.